These 10 T cell receptor beta chains share one sample of origin, sequenced in a study of blood T cell repertoires in COVID-19 (dated by TCRdb to 2018 to 2021). Library generation was performed with the immunoSEQ multiplex PCR assay. In TCRdb, the immuneACCESS table is reduced to in-frame sequences with V and J assigned. These tables do not hold every clone; where another copy was compared, an unresolved V gene accounts for under half, and the others remain unexplained. The sample profile shows tens of thousands of clones; about 80% of them were found once. The top ten hold around 25% of the sample. Sequenced sample: peripheral blood. The receptors stem from a man between 65 and 85 years old with active COVID-19.

The J gene is TRBJ1-1, the V gene TRBV6-6; 9 nucleotides match TRBD1. Germline assignment: CDR1 MNHNY and CDR2 SVGAGI (reference sequence). The CDR3 length is 16 residues. The trim removed 5 bases at V and 1 base at J, leaving 8 bases unmatched. This chain's CDR3 is CASSDLGTGKNTEAFF. In DNA, the CDR3 is TGTGCCAGCAGTGACTTAGGGACAGGGAAGAACACTGAAGCTTTCTTT.

To note about this clone: The junction and the germline gene differ at one end; a read error may be behind it. The chain is built from TRBV6-5 and TRBJ2-6; D unresolved. The CDR3 contains 14 residues. Germline assignment: CDR1 MNHEY and CDR2 SVGAGI. The chain's CDR3 is CASRGPDGPNVLTF. CDR3 DNA sequence: TGTGCCAGCAGGGGCCCCGATGGGCCCAACGTCCTGACTTTC.

The genes are TRBV6-1 and TRBJ1-3; no clear D gene. Germline lookup yields CDR1 MNHNS and CDR2 SASEGT. V was pared by 0 bases and J by 4 bases, with 10 bases between. The CDR3 spans 15 residues. Here the CDR3 reads CASSEAAVSGNTIYF. The CDR3 DNA is TGTGCCAGCAGTGAAGCGGCAGTCTCCGGAAACACCATATATTTT.

Only a few counts were recorded for this clone. The junction and the germline gene differ at one end; a read error may be behind it. V and J are TRBV4-1 and TRBJ1-2; weak D call: TRBD1 (6 bases). Germline V CDR1 and CDR2: MGHRA, YSYEKL. This CDR3 comprises 16 residues. The DNA for the CDR3 is TGCGCCAGCACCCAAAGGCTTACAGGGCTTCAGTTGGGCTACACCTTC. Amino acids: CASTQRLTGLQLGYTF.

This clone has only one observation. This chain joins TRBV5-1 and TRBJ2-7, with 9 nucleotides matching TRBD1. Germline values: CDR1 SGHRS, CDR2 YFSETQ. Trimming at V came to 4 bases and at J to 4 bases, leaving 9 bases not matched to a gene. The CDR3 runs 15 residues. DNA for the CDR3: TGCGCCAGCAGCAGGACAGGGGAGTTATGGTACGAGCAGTACTTC. Protein: CASSRTGELWYEQYF.

V is TRBV5-4 and J is TRBJ2-5, with TRBD1 identical over 9 bases. Germline-derived CDR1 and CDR2 are SGHNT and YYREEE (reference sequence). The CDR3 runs 15 residues. The trim removed 4 bases at V and 0 bases at J, leaving 4 bases unmatched. CDR3 DNA sequence: TGTGCCAGCAGCACTGGGACAGGGTACCAAGAGACCCAGTACTTC. Translating gives CASSTGTGYQETQYF.

J is TRBJ1-2 and V is TRBV4-2, with 8 bases that match TRBD1. The germline gives CDR1 LGHNA, CDR2 YNFKEQ. The CDR3 loop spans 13 amino acids. V trimming: 4 bases; J trimming: 7 bases; junction bases outside the gene matches: 5. CDR3 sequence reads: CASSPQGAGGYTF. The CDR3 DNA follows: TGTGCCAGCAGCCCTCAGGGGGCAGGTGGCTACACCTTC.

V is TRBV13 and J is TRBJ2-2, with D perhaps TRBD1 (5 bases). CDR1 is PRHDT and CDR2 is FYEKMQ in the germline V gene (reference sequence). Trimming removed 5 bases at V and 7 bases at J, with 17 bases between. The CDR3 covers 15 residues. CDR3 loop: CASSVRVLGDGELFF. The CDR3 DNA sequence: TGTGCCAGCAGCGTCAGGGTCCTAGGTGACGGGGAGCTGTTTTTT.

This chain links TRBV20-1 with TRBJ1-6; D remains ambiguous. Looked up from germline, CDR1 is DFQATT and CDR2 is SNEGSKA (reference sequence). The CDR3 totals 11 residues. Deletions cut 5 bases from V and 10 bases from J, with 9 bases between. CDR3 coding DNA: TGCAGTGCTGGCATTTCATCACCCCTCCACTTT. It yields the protein CSAGISSPLHF.

The chain is built from TRBV5-6 and TRBJ2-5; the match to TRBD1 covers 8 bases. V trimming: 0 bases; J trimming: 5 bases; junction bases outside the gene matches: 6. The CDR3 is made up of 15 amino acids. Germline V gives CDR1 SGHDT, CDR2 YYEEEE. The CDR3 bases are TGTGCCAGCAGCTTGGGGTGGACAGGGCACGAGACCCAGTACTTC. Translated: CASSLGWTGHETQYF.